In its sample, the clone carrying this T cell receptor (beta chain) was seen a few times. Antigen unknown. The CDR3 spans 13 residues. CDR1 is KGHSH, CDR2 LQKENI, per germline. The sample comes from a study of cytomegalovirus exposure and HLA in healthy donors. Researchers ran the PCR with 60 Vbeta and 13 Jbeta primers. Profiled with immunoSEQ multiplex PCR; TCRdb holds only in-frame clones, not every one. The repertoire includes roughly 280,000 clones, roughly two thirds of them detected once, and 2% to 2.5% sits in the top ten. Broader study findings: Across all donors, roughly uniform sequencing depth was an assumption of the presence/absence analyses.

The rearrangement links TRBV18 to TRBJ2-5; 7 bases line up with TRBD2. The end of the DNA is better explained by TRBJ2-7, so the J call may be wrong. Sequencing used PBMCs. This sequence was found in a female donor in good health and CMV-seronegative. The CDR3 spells CASSPGLSYEQYF. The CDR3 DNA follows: TGTGCCAGCTCACCGGGACTATCCTACGAGCAGTACTTC.